This TCR beta chain emerged from a study of T cells in Graves' hyperthyroidism and ophthalmopathy. In the study overall: Peripheral blood samples were taken at initial diagnosis, prior to any treatment.

As for this clonotype: Its antigen is as yet unknown.

Ophthalmopathy patients all had a Clinical Activity Score of at least 3, a NOSPECS grade of at least 4 and disease under 3 months old. Findings and limits, study-wide: Blood also contained most expanded thyroid clonotypes above 0.001. Using 13 V-J features, a model discriminated ophthalmopathy from stable hyperthyroidism.

Trimming cost V 3 bases and J 4 bases; bases outside gene matches: 12. The CDR3 covers 17 residues. Germline-derived CDR1 and CDR2 are MDHEN and SYDVKM. What was amplified from RNA transcripts were TCR beta CDR3 regions. The TCR CDR3 was amplified in a first-round RT-PCR using the HTBI primer set. TCRdb passed the multiplex PCR reads through MiXCR, listing each CDR3 protein once. Found here are a few hundred thousand distinct CDR3 sequences, approximately 15% of them singletons; the top ten hold approximately 35%. The source of this sequence is a woman in her thirties or forties with Graves' ophthalmopathy. The sample comprised blood. This chain uses TRBV28 with TRBJ1-1; 9 bases are shared with TRBD1. The CDR3 coding sequence is TGTGCCAGCAGTTTCTCCCCTGGGACAGGGTGGGGCACTGAAGCTTTCTTT. Residues: CASSFSPGTGWGTEAFF.